The 20 T cell receptor beta chains below all came from one sample that was sequenced in a study of OX40 agonist ivuxolimab in advanced cancers. Libraries were prepared by immunoSEQ multiplex PCR; TCRdb keeps only in-frame clonotypes and omits some of them. The sample has roughly 26,000 clones; 76% are singletons. The sequencing here drew on CD4+ or CD8+ T cells sorted from blood, taken in a trial of the OX40 agonist ivuxolimab. The receptors here all came from an adult with an advanced solid tumor such as melanoma, head and neck, liver or kidney cancer.

This chain uses TRBV5-1 with TRBJ2-3; 7 nucleotides align to TRBD1. Germline CDR1 reads SGHRS; CDR2 reads YFSETQ. V trimming: 0 bases; J trimming: 6 bases; junction bases outside the gene matches: 4. The CDR3 covers 14 residues. The CDR3 bases are TGCGCCAGCAGCTTGGGACAGGGCTCGGATACGCAGTATTTT. It yields the protein CASSLGQGSDTQYF. Using reference TRBV5-1 and TRBJ2-3 for the parts outside the CDR3, the full variable domain is KAGVTQTPRYLIKTRGQQVTLSCSPISGHRSVSWYQQTPGQGLQFLFEYFSETQRNKGNFPGRFSGRQFSNSRSEMNVSTLELGDSALYLCASSLGQGSDTQYFGPGTRLTVL.

The CDR3 spells CASSIWLAGSYEQYF. The DNA of the CDR3 is TGTGCCAGTAGTATCTGGCTAGCGGGGTCCTACGAGCAGTACTTC. The chain uses TRBV19 and TRBJ2-7, with 9 bases identical to TRBD2. The CDR3 loop spans 15 amino acids. J was trimmed by 1 base and V by 3 bases; bases with no gene match: 4. Germline loops: CDR1 LNHDA, CDR2 SQIVND (reference sequence).

The chain carries TRBV19 and TRBJ1-5, with D unresolved. The CDR3 is made up of 13 amino acids. Germline-derived CDR1 and CDR2 are LNHDA and SQIVND (reference sequence). The germline V and J ends were trimmed by 1 base and 4 bases, with 5 bases remaining between them. The DNA for the CDR3 is TGTGCCAGTAGTATAGCAGATAATCAGCCCCAGCATTTT. Translating gives CASSIADNQPQHF.

The chain recombines TRBV7-9 with TRBJ1-4; TRBD1 agrees at 8 bases. Per the germline V gene, CDR1 is SEHNR and CDR2 is FQNEAQ (reference sequence). The V segment lost 1 base and the J segment 6 bases; nucleotides outside the gene matches: 7. CDR3 length: 16 amino acids. In DNA form, the CDR3 reads TGTGCCAGCAGCTTAGAGGGACGGACAGGGTATGAAAAACTGTTTTTT. Encoded protein: CASSLEGRTGYEKLFF.

This chain links TRBV6-5 with TRBJ2-1; tentative D call: TRBD2 (7 bases). Germline assignment: CDR1 MNHEY and CDR2 SVGAGI. V lost 8 bases to trimming and J lost 7 bases, with 21 bases between them. The length of the CDR3 is 15 residues. The CDR3 DNA follows: TGTGCCAGCGGAAGAGGGGGGGCGACGCAGAATGAGCAGTTCTTC. This translates into CASGRGGATQNEQFF.

This chain uses TRBV6-4 with TRBJ2-3; D perhaps matches TRBD2 (6 bases). This CDR3 comprises 18 residues. V was trimmed by 0 bases and J by 5 bases, leaving 21 bases between them. Germline CDR1 MRHNA, CDR2 SNTAGT. The DNA for the CDR3 is TGTGCCAGCAGTGACTCGACACTTCGGGACTGTCCGGAAGATACGCAGTATTTT. Protein sequence: CASSDSTLRDCPEDTQYF.

V gene TRBV20-1 combines with J gene TRBJ2-2, with D unclear. Trimming shortened V by 2 bases and J by 6 bases, and 4 bases separated the two germline ends. The CDR3 loop spans 11 amino acids. Germline V CDR1 and CDR2: DFQATT, SNEGSKA (reference sequence). CDR3 DNA sequence: TGCAGTGCTAGAATGGCCGGGGAGCTGTTTTTT. This encodes CSARMAGELFF.

This clone is classed as medium-sized. This chain joins TRBV11-2 and TRBJ2-3, with D uncertain. Trimming shortened V by 4 bases and J by 0 bases, and 11 bases separated the two germline ends. The CDR3 runs to 15 residues. Germline CDR1 reads SGHAT; CDR2 reads FQNNGV. The CDR3 DNA reads as TGTGCCAGCAGCTCCGACTCAATTAGCACAGATACGCAGTATTTT. Protein: CASSSDSISTDTQYF.

This clone came up a few times. The J gene is TRBJ2-3, the V gene TRBV19, with D possibly TRBD1 on 5 matching bases. Trimming pared 3 bases from V and 1 base from J, leaving 8 bases between. The germline V gene encodes CDR1 LNHDA and CDR2 SQIVND (reference sequence). The length of the CDR3 is 14 residues. DNA of the CDR3: TGTGCCAGTAGTATCTTACAGGGCACAGATACGCAGTATTTT. Its translation is CASSILQGTDTQYF.

This chain connects TRBV28 to TRBJ2-4; 11 bases are a match to TRBD2. V dropped 7 bases and J dropped 0; count of bases not matched to a gene: 8. CDR3 length: 17 residues. Germline V gene lookup returns CDR1 MDHEN and CDR2 SYDVKM. This CDR3 reads CASNSGGAPLAKNIQYF. CDR3 DNA sequence: TGTGCCAGCAATAGCGGGGGGGCACCTCTAGCCAAAAACATTCAGTACTTC.

This chain uses TRBV2 with TRBJ2-7, with 11 bases identical to TRBD2. After removal of 3 bases from V and 6 bases from J, the junction contained 10 bases not matched to a gene. This CDR3 region has 16 residues. In germline, CDR1 is SNHLY, CDR2 FYNNEI. The CDR3 spells CASSDGLAGGISEQYF. In DNA form, the CDR3 reads TGTGCCAGCAGTGACGGCCTAGCGGGGGGAATAAGCGAGCAGTACTTC.

V usage is TRBV19 and J usage is TRBJ1-1, with a weak D call TRBD1 (5 bases). V was pared by 7 bases and J by 1 base, with 16 bases between. Germline CDR1 reads LNHDA; CDR2 reads SQIVND (reference sequence). The length of the CDR3 is 15 residues. CDR3 nucleotides: TGTGCCAGTATGACCCCACGACAGTCGAACACTGAAGCTTTCTTT. It specifies CASMTPRQSNTEAFF.

The chain employs TRBV7-6 and TRBJ2-3; D might be TRBD2 (6 bases). Trimming cost V 5 bases and J 4 bases, with 19 bases left between them. Germline CDR1 is SGHVS and CDR2 is FNYEAQ. The length of the CDR3 is 16 residues. The CDR3 loop is CASSRWGSGTPDTQYF. Here the CDR3 DNA reads TGTGCCAGCAGCCGTTGGGGTAGCGGCACCCCAGATACGCAGTATTTT.

V gene TRBV7-9 combines with J gene TRBJ1-2; a possible D gene is TRBD1 (6 bases). V lost 4 bases and J lost 1, with 22 bases in between. The CDR3 has 18 residues. Germline loops: CDR1 SEHNR, CDR2 FQNEAQ (reference sequence). CDR3 bases: TGTGCCAGCAGCTATTCTAGAAAATTGACAGGAGTTAACTATGGCTACACCTTC. Translated, it gives CASSYSRKLTGVNYGYTF.

The rearrangement joins TRBV10-1 to TRBJ2-7; D is uncertain. This CDR3 has 12 amino acids. The germline V gene has CDR1 WNHNN and CDR2 SYGVQD (reference sequence). Trimming cost V 3 bases and J 0 bases, with 3 bases left between them. CDR3 in DNA: TGCGCCAGCAGTGAAACCTCCTACGAGCAGTACTTC. Its protein product is CASSETSYEQYF.

The rearrangement uses TRBV7-3 and TRBJ2-2; D call uncertain. Between the trimmed V and J ends, which lost 8 bases and 7 bases, there was a span of 8 bases. The CDR3 covers 11 residues. Looked up from germline, CDR1 is SGHTA and CDR2 is FQGTGA. CDR3 nucleotide sequence: TGTGCCAGCGCGGCCAGCGGGGAGCTGTTTTTT. Its protein is CASAASGELFF.

Turning to this clone: At one end, the junction sequence differs from germline, possibly due to a read error. J is TRBJ2-1 and V is TRBV18; 8 positions agree with TRBD2. Germline V gene data show CDR1 as KGHSH and CDR2 as LQKENI. There are 16 residues in the CDR3. DNA of the CDR3: TGTGCCAGCTCACCCCCCGGGCTAGCGGGCTACAGTGAGCAGTTCTTC. Amino acids: CASSPPGLAGYSEQFF.

The V gene is TRBV2, the J gene TRBJ2-1; 11 nucleotides line up with TRBD1. The CDR3 has 16 residues. Trimming removed 6 bases from V and 4 bases from J; junction bases left unmatched: 8. Looked up from germline, CDR1 is SNHLY and CDR2 is FYNNEI. Here the CDR3 reads CASSLKGTGGYNEQFF. The CDR3 nucleotides read TGTGCCAGCAGCCTAAAGGGGACAGGGGGTTACAATGAGCAGTTCTTC.

This chain uses TRBV7-8 with TRBJ2-3; 9 bases map to TRBD2. J was trimmed by 5 bases and V by 6 bases; bases with no gene match: 9. Germline loops: CDR1 SGHVS, CDR2 FQNEAQ. CDR3 length equals 15 residues. The CDR3 DNA sequence: TGTGCCAGCAGGCCGGAGCTAGCGGGGAAAGATACGCAGTATTTT. As protein: CASRPELAGKDTQYF.

The gene calls are TRBV5-1 and TRBJ2-7; 7 nucleotides match TRBD1. Germline V gene data show CDR1 as SGHRS and CDR2 as YFSETQ. Germline trimming cut 4 bases from V and 3 bases from J; bases unmatched to any gene: 7. The CDR3 spans 14 residues. Written as DNA, the CDR3 is TGCGCCAGCAGCGCCACAGGGGTGGTCTACGAGCAGTACTTC. Its protein is CASSATGVVYEQYF.